This T cell receptor (beta chain) was sequenced during a study of T-cell reconstitution after alpha-beta-depleted transplantation in children. Study-wide points: T-cell numbers and diversity, one year after transplant, stemmed largely from T cells that were newly produced. The study traced high day-60 TCRbeta diversity in some patients to surviving recipient T cells and thymic progenitors.

Using unique molecular identifiers, the investigators prepared the TCRbeta library. TCRdb reprocessed the PCR reads via MiXCR and lists one record per CDR3 protein. This repertoire shows fewer than 550,000 distinct CDR3 sequences, over 9.5% found once; its top ten account for 14%. Concerning this clonotype itself: Its antigen is currently unknown.

The TCR comes from a female patient aged 2-9 years who had a stem cell transplant for aplastic anemia, so the T cells may come from the graft donor. The starting material was PBMCs, mostly from graft donor cells, obtained 180 days after TCRalphabeta/CD19-depleted stem cell transplant.

The DNA for the CDR3 is TGTGCCACCAGCAGACCCCTTCCCCGGGACCAGCCCCAGCATTTT. It translates to CATSRPLPRDQPQHF. V gene TRBV15 combines with J gene TRBJ1-5; perhaps TRBD1 as D (5 bases). The CDR3 has 15 amino acids. The V gene's germline CDR1 is LNHNV and CDR2 YYDKDF (reference sequence). Trimming took 2 bases from V and 7 from J, leaving 15 bases between them.